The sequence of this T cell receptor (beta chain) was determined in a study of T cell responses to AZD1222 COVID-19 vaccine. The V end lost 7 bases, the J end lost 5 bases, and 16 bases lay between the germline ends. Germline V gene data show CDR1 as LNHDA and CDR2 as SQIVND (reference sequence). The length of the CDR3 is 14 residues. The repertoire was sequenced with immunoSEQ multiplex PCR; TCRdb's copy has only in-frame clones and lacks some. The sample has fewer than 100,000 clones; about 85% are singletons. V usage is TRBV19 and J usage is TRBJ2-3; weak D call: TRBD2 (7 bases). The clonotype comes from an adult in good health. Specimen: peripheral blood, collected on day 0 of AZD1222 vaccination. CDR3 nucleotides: TGTGCCAGTACTGCGGGGGCGACGGGAGATACGCAGTATTTT. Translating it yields CASTAGATGDTQYF.